This T cell receptor (beta chain) was recovered during a study of tumor and adjacent non-tumor tissue in lung cancer. With regard to this clonotype: One end of the junction varies from germline; a read error may be responsible.

Three rounds of nested PCR, following a modified ARM-PCR protocol, produced the TCRbeta library. TCRdb independently ran MiXCR on the multiplex PCR reads; one entry per CDR3 protein. The sample holds 90,000 to 100,000 distinct CDR3 sequences; 80% are singletons and the top ten take less than 40%. This CDR3 contains 14 residues. Germline loops: CDR1 SGHAT, CDR2 FQNNGV. The template was RNA from unsorted bulk tissue. The normal lung tissue was taken more than 3 cm from the tumor edge. The source is a man aged 55 to 70 with small cell lung cancer. Sample: distant non-tumor lung tissue. This rearrangement joins TRBV11-2 to TRBJ2-1, with D possibly matching TRBD1 (5 bases). CDR3 amino acids: CVSQKQQGGNKQFF. Written as DNA, the CDR3 is TGTGTCAGCCAGAAGCAGCAGGGCGGCAATAAGCAGTTCTTC. Full variable domain (rest looked up from reference TRBV11-2 and TRBJ2-1): EAGVAQSPRYKIIEKRQSVAFWCNPISGHATLYWYQQILGQGPKLLIQFQNNGVVDDSQLPKDRFSAERLKGVDSTLKIQPAKLEDSAVYLCVSQKQQGGNKQFFGPGTRLTVL.